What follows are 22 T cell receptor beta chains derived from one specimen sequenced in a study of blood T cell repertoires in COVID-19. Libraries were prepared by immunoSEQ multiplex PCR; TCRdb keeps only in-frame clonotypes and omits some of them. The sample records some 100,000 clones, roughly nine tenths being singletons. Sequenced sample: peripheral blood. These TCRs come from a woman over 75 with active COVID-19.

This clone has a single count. CDR3 DNA: TGTGCCAGCAGTTTAGGTAACAAAAACTATGGCTACACCTTC. Its protein is CASSLGNKNYGYTF. This chain links TRBV28 with TRBJ1-2; D gene ambiguous. V dropped 2 bases and J dropped 2 bases, with 9 bases sitting between them. There are 14 residues in the CDR3. The germline V gene has CDR1 MDHEN and CDR2 SYDVKM.

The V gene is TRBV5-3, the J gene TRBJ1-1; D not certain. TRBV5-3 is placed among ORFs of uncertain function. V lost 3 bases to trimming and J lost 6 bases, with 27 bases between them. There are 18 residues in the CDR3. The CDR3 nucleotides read TGTGCCAGAAGCTCCGGAGGACTAGCTCAATCATCCTACGCTGAAGCTTTCTTT. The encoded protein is CARSSGGLAQSSYAEAFF.

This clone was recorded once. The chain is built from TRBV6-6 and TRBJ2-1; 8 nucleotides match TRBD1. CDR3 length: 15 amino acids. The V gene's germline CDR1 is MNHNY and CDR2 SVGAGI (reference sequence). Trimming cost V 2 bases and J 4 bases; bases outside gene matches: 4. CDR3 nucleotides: TGTGCCAGCAGTTACCGGGACAGGTTTTACAATGAGCAGTTCTTC. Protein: CASSYRDRFYNEQFF.

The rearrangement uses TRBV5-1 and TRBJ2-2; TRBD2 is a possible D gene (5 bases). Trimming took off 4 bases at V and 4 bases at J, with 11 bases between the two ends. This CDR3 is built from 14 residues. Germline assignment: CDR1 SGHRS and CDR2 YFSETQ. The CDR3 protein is CASSGGSGTGELFF. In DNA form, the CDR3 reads TGCGCCAGCAGCGGAGGATCGGGCACCGGGGAGCTGTTTTTT.

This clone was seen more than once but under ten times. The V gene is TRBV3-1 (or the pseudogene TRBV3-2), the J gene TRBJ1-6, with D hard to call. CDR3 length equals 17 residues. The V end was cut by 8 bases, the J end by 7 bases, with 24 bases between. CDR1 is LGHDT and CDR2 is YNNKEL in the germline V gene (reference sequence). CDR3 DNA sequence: TGTGCCAGCTCCCCAGGCTTTCGCCGCAACCTCAATTCACCCCTCCACTTT. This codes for CASSPGFRRNLNSPLHF.

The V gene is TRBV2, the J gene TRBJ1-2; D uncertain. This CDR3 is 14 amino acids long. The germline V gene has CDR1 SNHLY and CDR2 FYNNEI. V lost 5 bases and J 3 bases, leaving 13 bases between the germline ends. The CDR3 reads CASSPPGGDYGYTF. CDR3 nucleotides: TGTGCCAGCAGTCCCCCCGGCGGGGACTATGGCTACACCTTC.

The CDR3 nucleotides are TGCGCCAGCAGCCAAGGTAGAGCGGGAGGTGCCGGGGGTGAGCAGTTCTTC. It yields the protein CASSQGRAGGAGGEQFF. The V and J genes are TRBV4-1 and TRBJ2-1; TRBD2 agrees at 9 bases. The CDR3 spans 17 residues. Germline values: CDR1 MGHRA, CDR2 YSYEKL. After removal of 1 base from V and 9 bases from J, the junction contained 13 bases not matched to a gene.

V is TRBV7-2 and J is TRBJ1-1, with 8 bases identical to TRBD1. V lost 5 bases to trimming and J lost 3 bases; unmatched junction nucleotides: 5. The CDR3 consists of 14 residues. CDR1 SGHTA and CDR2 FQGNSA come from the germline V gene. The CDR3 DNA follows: TGTGCCAGCAGCACCCTCAGGGGGCACACTGAAGCTTTCTTT. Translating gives CASSTLRGHTEAFF.

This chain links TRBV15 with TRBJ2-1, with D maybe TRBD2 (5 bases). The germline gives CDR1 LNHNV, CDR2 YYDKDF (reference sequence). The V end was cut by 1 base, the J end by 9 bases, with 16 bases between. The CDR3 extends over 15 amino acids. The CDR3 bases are TGTGCCACCAGCAGAGGAGGGTCGGGAATGAGTGAGCAGTTCTTC. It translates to CATSRGGSGMSEQFF.

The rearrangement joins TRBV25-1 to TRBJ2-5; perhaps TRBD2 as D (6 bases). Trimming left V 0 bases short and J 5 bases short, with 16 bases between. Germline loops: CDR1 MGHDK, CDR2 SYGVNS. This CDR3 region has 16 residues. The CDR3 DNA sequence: TGTGCCAGCAGTGAATATAGGCGACTAGGGGTGGAGACCCAGTACTTC. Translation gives CASSEYRRLGVETQYF.

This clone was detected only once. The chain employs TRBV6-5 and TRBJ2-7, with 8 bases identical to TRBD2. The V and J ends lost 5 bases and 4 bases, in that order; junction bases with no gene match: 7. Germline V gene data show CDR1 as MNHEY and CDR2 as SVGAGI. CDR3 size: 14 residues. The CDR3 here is CASSPSGGPYEQYF. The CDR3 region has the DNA TGTGCCAGCAGTCCCTCGGGAGGGCCTTACGAGCAGTACTTC.

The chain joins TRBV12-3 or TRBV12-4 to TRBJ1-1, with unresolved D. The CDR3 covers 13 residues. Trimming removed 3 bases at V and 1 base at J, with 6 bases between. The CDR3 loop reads CASSFFGNTEAFF. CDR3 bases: TGTGCCAGCAGTTTTTTCGGGAACACTGAAGCTTTCTTT.

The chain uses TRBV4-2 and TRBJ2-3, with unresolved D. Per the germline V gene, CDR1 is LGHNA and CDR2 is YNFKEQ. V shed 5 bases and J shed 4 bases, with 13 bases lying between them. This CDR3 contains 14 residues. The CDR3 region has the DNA TGTGCCAGCAGCGAAGCTAGGTTTGCAGATACGCAGTATTTT. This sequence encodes CASSEARFADTQYF.

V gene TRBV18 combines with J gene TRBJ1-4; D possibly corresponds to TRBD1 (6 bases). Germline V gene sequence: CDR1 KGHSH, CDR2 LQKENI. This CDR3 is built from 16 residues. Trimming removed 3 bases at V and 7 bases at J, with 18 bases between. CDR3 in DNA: TGTGCCAGCTCACCGAGATCAGGGGCAGCTAGTGAAAAACTGTTTTTT. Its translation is CASSPRSGAASEKLFF.

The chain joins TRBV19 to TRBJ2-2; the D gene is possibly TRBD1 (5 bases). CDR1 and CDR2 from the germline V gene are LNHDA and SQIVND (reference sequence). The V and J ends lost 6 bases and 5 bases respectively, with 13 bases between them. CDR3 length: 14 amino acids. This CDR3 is CASSHPQGTGELFF. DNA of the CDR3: TGTGCCAGTAGCCACCCTCAGGGAACCGGGGAGCTGTTTTTT.

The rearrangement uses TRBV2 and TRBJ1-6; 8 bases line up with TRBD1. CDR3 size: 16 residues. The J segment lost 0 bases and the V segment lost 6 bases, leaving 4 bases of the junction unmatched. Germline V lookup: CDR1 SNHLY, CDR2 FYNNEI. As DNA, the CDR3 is TGTGCCAGCAGGGACAGGGAAAGCTCCTATAATTCACCCCTCCACTTT. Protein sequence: CASRDRESSYNSPLHF.

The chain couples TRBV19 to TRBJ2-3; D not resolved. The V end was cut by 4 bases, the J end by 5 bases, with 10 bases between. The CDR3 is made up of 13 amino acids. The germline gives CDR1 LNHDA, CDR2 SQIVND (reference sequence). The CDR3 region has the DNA TGTGCCAGTAGTAGCCAGAGGATAGATACGCAGTATTTT. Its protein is CASSSQRIDTQYF.

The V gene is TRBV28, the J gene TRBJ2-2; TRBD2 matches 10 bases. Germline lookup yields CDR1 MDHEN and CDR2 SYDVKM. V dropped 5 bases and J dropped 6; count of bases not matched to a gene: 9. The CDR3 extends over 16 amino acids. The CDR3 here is CASSRKGSGRAGELFF. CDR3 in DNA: TGTGCCAGCAGTAGAAAAGGGAGCGGGAGGGCCGGGGAGCTGTTTTTT. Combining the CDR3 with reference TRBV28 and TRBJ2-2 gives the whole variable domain DVKVTQSSRYLVKRTGEKVFLECVQDMDHENMFWYRQDPGLGLRLIYFSYDVKMKEKGDIPEGYSVSREKKERFSLILESASTNQTSMYLCASSRKGSGRAGELFFGEGSRLTVL.

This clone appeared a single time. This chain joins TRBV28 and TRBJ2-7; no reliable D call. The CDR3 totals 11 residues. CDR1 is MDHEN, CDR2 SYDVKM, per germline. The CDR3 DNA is TGTGCAGCCCGAGGATTCTACGAGCAGTACTTC. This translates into CAARGFYEQYF.

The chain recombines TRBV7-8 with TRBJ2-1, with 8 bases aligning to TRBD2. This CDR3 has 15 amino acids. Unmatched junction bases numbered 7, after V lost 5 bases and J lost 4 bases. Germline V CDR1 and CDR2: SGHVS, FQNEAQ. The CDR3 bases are TGTGCCAGCAGCAAAAGCGGGGGCCGATACAATGAGCAGTTCTTC. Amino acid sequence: CASSKSGGRYNEQFF.

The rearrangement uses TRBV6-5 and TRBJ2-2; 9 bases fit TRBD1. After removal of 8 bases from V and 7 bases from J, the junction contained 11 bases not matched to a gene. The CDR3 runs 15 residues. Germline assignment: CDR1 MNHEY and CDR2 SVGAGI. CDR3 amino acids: CASGRQGDLGGELFF. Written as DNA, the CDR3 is TGTGCCAGCGGACGACAGGGGGATTTGGGCGGGGAGCTGTTTTTT.

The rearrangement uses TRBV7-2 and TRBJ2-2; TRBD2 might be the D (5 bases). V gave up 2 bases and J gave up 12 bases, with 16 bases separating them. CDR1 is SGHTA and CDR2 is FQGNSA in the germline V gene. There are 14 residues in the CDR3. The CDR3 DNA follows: TGTGCCAGCAGCTTACGTAACAGACCGGGGAAGCTGTTTTTT. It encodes CASSLRNRPGKLFF.